Below, one T cell receptor beta chain is given with its context. The source of the sample is a study of cytomegalovirus exposure and HLA in healthy donors. The PCR used 60 Vbeta and 13 Jbeta primers. Sequenced by immunoSEQ multiplex PCR; TCRdb stores in-frame clones only, minus some. The sample consists of 37,000 or so clones, roughly 76% of them appearing once. This CDR3 has 17 residues. Germline CDR1 reads MDHEN; CDR2 reads SYDVKM. V was pared by 3 bases and J by 4 bases, with 9 bases of the junction left unmatched. J is TRBJ2-3 and V is TRBV28, with 11 bases identical to TRBD2. The sequencing sample was made of PBMCs. The receptor was derived from a woman aged 40-49 years in good health and CMV-seronegative. The chain's CDR3 is CASSLPPSSGGSDTQYF. In DNA form, the CDR3 reads TGTGCCAGCAGTTTGCCCCCCTCTAGCGGGGGGTCAGATACGCAGTATTTT.